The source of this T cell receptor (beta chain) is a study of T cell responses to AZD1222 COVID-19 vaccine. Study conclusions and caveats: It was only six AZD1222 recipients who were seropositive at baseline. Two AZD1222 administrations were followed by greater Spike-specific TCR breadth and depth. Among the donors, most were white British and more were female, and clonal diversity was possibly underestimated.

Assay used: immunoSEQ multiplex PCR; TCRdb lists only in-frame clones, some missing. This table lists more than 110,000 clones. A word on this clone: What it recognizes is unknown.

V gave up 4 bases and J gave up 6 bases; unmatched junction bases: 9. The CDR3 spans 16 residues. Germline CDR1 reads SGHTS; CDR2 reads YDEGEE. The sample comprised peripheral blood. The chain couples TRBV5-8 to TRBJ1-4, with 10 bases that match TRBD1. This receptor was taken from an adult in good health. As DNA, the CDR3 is TGTGCCAGCAGCCCGGGACAGGGGCCGCCCTATGAAAAACTGTTTTTT. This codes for CASSPGQGPPYEKLFF.